The clone carrying this TCR beta chain was observed a few times. Each TCR transcript was tagged with a 10-nucleotide random UMI during 5'RACE. TCRdb used MiXCR to reprocess the 5' RACE reads, holding one entry per CDR3 protein. Altogether 50,000 to 65,000 distinct CDR3 sequences are present, 4% to 5.5% being singletons, with the ten largest covering about 3.2%. These data come from a study of neurological immune-mediated disorders. Between the trimmed V and J ends, which lost 6 bases and 0 bases, there was a span of 15 bases. Germline V CDR1 and CDR2: DFQATT, SNEGSKA (reference sequence). The CDR3 length is 15 residues.

This clonotype was obtained from a woman aged 45-65 years with multiple sclerosis. The V call is TRBV20-1, the J call TRBJ1-5; TRBD1 is a possible D gene (5 bases). The sequenced material came from PBMCs. The CDR3 sequence is CSAGRIGDSNQPQHF. The CDR3 nucleotides are TGCAGTGCAGGGAGGATAGGGGATAGCAATCAGCCCCAGCATTTT.